Listed here are 10 T cell receptor beta chains from one sample, sequenced in a study of tumour-infiltrating T cells in Burkitt lymphoma. Profiling relied on immunoSEQ multiplex PCR, and the TCRdb table lists in-frame clones only, not all of them. The sample carries more than 45,000 clones, around 29% recorded once. Sequenced: tumor tissue. These receptors were collected from a human donor with Burkitt lymphoma.

The rearrangement links TRBV9 to TRBJ2-1, with TRBD2 matching 11 bases. Germline assignment: CDR1 SGDLS and CDR2 YYNGEE. The length of the CDR3 is 16 residues. Germline trimming cut 4 bases from V and 5 bases from J; bases unmatched to any gene: 8. The CDR3 DNA is TGTGCCAGCAGCACCTCTAGCGGGGGGTTCGACAATGAGCAGTTCTTC. This sequence encodes CASSTSSGGFDNEQFF.

The chain is built from TRBV9 and TRBJ1-2; no clear D. Trimming shortened V by 6 bases and J by 2 bases, and 17 bases separated the two germline ends. This CDR3 comprises 15 residues. Per the germline V gene, CDR1 is SGDLS and CDR2 is YYNGEE. CDR3 DNA sequence: TGTGCCAGCACTGCCGGTCCTTGGGAGAACTATGGCTACACCTTC. This codes for CASTAGPWENYGYTF.

The table lists this clone with a count of one. The chain joins TRBV6-1 to TRBJ1-2, with D perhaps matching TRBD1 (5 bases). This CDR3 has 14 amino acids. V dropped 1 base and J dropped 6 bases, with 12 bases sitting between them. CDR1 and CDR2 from the germline V gene are MNHNS and SASEGT. The CDR3 is CASSEGQGFDGYTF. The CDR3 DNA reads TGTGCCAGCAGTGAAGGTCAGGGATTTGATGGCTACACCTTC.

The chain has TRBV30 and TRBJ1-6; a possible D gene is TRBD1 (5 bases). CDR3 length equals 14 residues. V lost 5 bases to trimming and J lost 6 bases, with 14 bases between them. Germline V CDR1 and CDR2: GTSNPN, SVGIG (reference sequence). CDR3 coding DNA: TGTGCCTGGGACATGGGGCAGGTTAATTCACCCCTCCACTTT. It encodes CAWDMGQVNSPLHF.

The rearrangement joins TRBV27 to TRBJ2-1; 11 nucleotides line up with TRBD2. Germline V CDR1 and CDR2: MNHEY, SMNVEV (reference sequence). The CDR3 is 16 residues long. V shed 6 bases, J shed 2 bases, and the junction held 6 bases outside the gene matches. CDR3 loop: CASRILAGGTYNEQFF. The CDR3 coding sequence is TGTGCCAGCAGGATCCTAGCGGGGGGAACCTACAATGAGCAGTTCTTC.

The J gene is TRBJ1-3, the V gene TRBV6-5; TRBD1 agrees at 8 bases. V was clipped by 5 bases and J by 3 bases; unmatched bases: 3. The CDR3 loop spans 14 amino acids. Germline V lookup: CDR1 MNHEY, CDR2 SVGAGI. CDR3: CASSRTGSGNTIYF. The CDR3, as DNA: TGTGCCAGCAGTAGGACAGGGAGTGGAAACACCATATATTTT.

This clone was seen more than once but under ten times. This chain connects TRBV6-6 to TRBJ1-4; unclear D gene. In germline, CDR1 is MNHNY, CDR2 SVGAGI (reference sequence). V was trimmed by 6 bases and J by 0 bases, leaving 8 bases between them. The CDR3 totals 14 residues. The CDR3 protein is CASSDPATNEKLFF. The DNA for the CDR3 is TGTGCCAGCAGCGACCCTGCAACTAATGAAAAACTGTTTTTT.

The chain carries TRBV27 and TRBJ1-3, with 9 bases aligning to TRBD1. There are 15 residues in the CDR3. With 6 bases clipped from V and 4 bases from J, the junction kept 7 bases outside the gene matches. CDR1 and CDR2 from the germline V gene are MNHEY and SMNVEV (reference sequence). CDR3: CASRPGTGRGNTIYF. The CDR3 coding sequence is TGTGCCAGCAGGCCAGGGACAGGGCGGGGAAACACCATATATTTT.

V is TRBV7-9 and J is TRBJ2-1; possibly TRBD1 for D (5 bases). CDR1 and CDR2 (germline): SEHNR, FQNEAQ (reference sequence). The CDR3 is 11 residues long. V lost 1 base and J lost 10, with 5 bases in between. The CDR3 sequence: CASSLGGEQFF. The CDR3 nucleotides are TGTGCCAGCAGCTTAGGGGGCGAGCAGTTCTTC.

The chain is built from TRBV15 and TRBJ1-5, with 8 bases fitting TRBD1. The germline CDR1 and CDR2 sequences are LNHNV and YYDKDF (reference sequence). This CDR3 has 13 amino acids. Trimming cost V 11 bases and J 4 bases; bases outside gene matches: 7. The chain's CDR3 is CAPTDRDNQPQHF. CDR3 coding DNA: TGTGCCCCGACGGACAGGGATAATCAGCCCCAGCATTTT.